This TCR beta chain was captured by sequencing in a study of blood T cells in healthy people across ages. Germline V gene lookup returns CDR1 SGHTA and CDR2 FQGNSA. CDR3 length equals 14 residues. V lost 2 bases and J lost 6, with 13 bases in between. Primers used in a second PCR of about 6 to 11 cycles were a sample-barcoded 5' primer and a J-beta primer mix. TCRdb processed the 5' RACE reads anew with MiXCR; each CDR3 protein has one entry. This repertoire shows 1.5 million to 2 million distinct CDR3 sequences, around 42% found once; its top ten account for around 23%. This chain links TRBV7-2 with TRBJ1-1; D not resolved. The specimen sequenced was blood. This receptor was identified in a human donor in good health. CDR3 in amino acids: CASSLRFGFAEAFF. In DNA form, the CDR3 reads TGTGCCAGCAGCTTACGATTTGGGTTTGCTGAAGCTTTCTTT.